The 6 T cell receptor beta chains listed next were all sequenced from one sample in a study of blood T cells in healthy people across ages. A sample-barcoded 5' primer and a J-beta primer mix were used in a second PCR of roughly 7 to 11 cycles. In TCRdb, the 5' RACE reads were re-called with MiXCR into one record per CDR3 protein. The sample contains 2 million or so distinct CDR3 sequences, around 50% of which appear only once. The specimen sequenced was blood. All receptors derive from a woman in her thirties or forties in good health.

V gene TRBV11-2 combines with J gene TRBJ2-7; D is possibly TRBD2 (6 bases). Between the trimmed V and J ends, which lost 0 bases and 0 bases, there was a span of 15 bases. There are 17 residues in the CDR3. CDR1 SGHAT and CDR2 FQNNGV come from the germline V gene. CDR3 coding DNA: TGTGCCAGCAGCTTAGATCGGGGTAGCGGAGACTCCTACGAGCAGTACTTC. Translation: CASSLDRGSGDSYEQYF.

The chain links TRBV28 to TRBJ2-1, with 8 bases that match TRBD2. The CDR3 sequence is 13 residues long. The V segment lost 7 bases and the J segment 3 bases; nucleotides outside the gene matches: 2. Germline V gene sequence: CDR1 MDHEN, CDR2 SYDVKM. The CDR3 region is CASIAGSYNEQFF. CDR3 DNA sequence: TGTGCCAGCATAGCGGGGAGCTACAATGAGCAGTTCTTC. Combining the CDR3 with reference TRBV28 and TRBJ2-1 gives the whole variable domain DVKVTQSSRYLVKRTGEKVFLECVQDMDHENMFWYRQDPGLGLRLIYFSYDVKMKEKGDIPEGYSVSREKKERFSLILESASTNQTSMYLCASIAGSYNEQFFGPGTRLTVL.

This clonotype was seen a few times. The chain couples TRBV29-1 to TRBJ1-5; no reliable D call. Germline CDR1 and CDR2: SQVTM and ANQGSEA. Trimming stripped 5 bases from V and 2 bases from J, with 10 bases between. CDR3 size: 13 residues. CDR3 in amino acids: CSVRPGGNQPQHF. CDR3 nucleotide sequence: TGCAGCGTTCGACCCGGGGGCAATCAGCCCCAGCATTTT.

The chain uses TRBV3-1 and TRBJ2-1, with TRBD1 matching over 7 bases. Germline values: CDR1 LGHDT, CDR2 YNNKEL (reference sequence). This CDR3 contains 17 residues. V was clipped by 0 bases and J by 3 bases; unmatched bases: 8. The CDR3, as DNA: TGTGCCAGCAGCCAAGACGGCCGGGACAGTTACTACAATGAGCAGTTCTTC. Its protein is CASSQDGRDSYYNEQFF.

This chain links TRBV6-2 or TRBV6-3 with TRBJ2-1, with 8 nucleotides matching TRBD2. V shed 6 bases and J 7 bases; nucleotides not matched to a gene: 8. Germline V gene data show CDR1 as MNHEY and CDR2 as SVGEGT. This CDR3 has 14 residues. The CDR3 here is CASRSGGSKNEQFF. The CDR3, as DNA: TGTGCCAGCAGAAGCGGGGGTTCGAAGAATGAGCAGTTCTTC.

The genes are TRBV6-2 or TRBV6-3 and TRBJ2-7, with D hard to call. Germline assignment: CDR1 MNHEY and CDR2 SVGEGT. The CDR3 extends over 14 amino acids. V was pared by 6 bases and J by 3 bases, with 15 bases between. CDR3 region: CASSRNMLFYEQYF. In nucleotides, the CDR3 is TGTGCCAGCAGCCGTAATATGTTGTTCTACGAGCAGTACTTC.